Presented here are 2 T cell receptor beta chains from one specimen sequenced in a study of T-cell reconstitution after alpha-beta-depleted transplantation in children. It was with unique molecular identifiers that the TCRbeta library was prepared. TCRdb re-called the PCR reads through MiXCR, storing one row per CDR3 protein. The data show fewer than 400,000 distinct CDR3 sequences, over 20% seen once. Sample: PBMCs, mostly from graft donor cells, taken 180 days after TCRalphabeta/CD19-depleted stem cell transplant. These receptors originate from a male patient younger than 18 who had a stem cell transplant for acute lymphoblastic leukemia, so the T cells may come from the graft donor.

V and J are TRBV3-1 and TRBJ1-5; no definite D call. The CDR3 runs to 15 residues. With 1 base removed from V and 6 bases from J, the gap between germline ends came to 13 bases. Per the germline V gene, CDR1 is LGHDT and CDR2 is YNNKEL (reference sequence). The CDR3 loop reads CASSQGLLLSQPQHF. The CDR3 nucleotides are TGTGCCAGCAGCCAAGGACTCCTCTTAAGTCAGCCCCAGCATTTT.

This clonotype was observed a handful of times. The rearrangement links TRBV15 to TRBJ1-5; 8 nucleotides align to TRBD1. Per germline, CDR1 LNHNV and CDR2 YYDKDF (reference sequence). Trimming at V came to 1 base and at J to 6 bases, leaving 14 bases not matched to a gene. The CDR3 totals 18 residues. The CDR3 sequence: CATSRGSGVQGAIQPQHF. DNA of the CDR3: TGTGCCACCAGCAGAGGGTCGGGAGTGCAGGGGGCCATTCAGCCCCAGCATTTT.